This TCR beta chain derives from a study of Tregs in tolerant kidney transplant recipients. Germline CDR1 is GTSNPN and CDR2 is SVGIG (reference sequence). The CDR3 totals 16 residues. V was shortened by 1 base and J by 6 bases, with 20 bases between the two germline ends. Some clones are missing from TCRdb's copy, which holds only in-frame ones; the method was immunoSEQ multiplex PCR. The table has tens of thousands of clones, approximately 89% seen once. On this clone itself: Its matching antigen is unknown.

The study's findings and limits: Few patients were studied, so findings need validation in larger groups. For some patients, primers changed over time, blocking nucleotide-level comparison.

Recipients received nonmyeloablative bone marrow transplants from related graft donors, with transient mixed chimerism. The V and J genes are TRBV30 and TRBJ2-3, with D perhaps TRBD1 (6 bases). The receptor's source is a human patient who received a combined kidney and bone marrow transplant. The graft donor may have given rise to some T cells. The material was CD4+ T cells from blood (PBMCs), obtained 6 months after the transplant. CDR3 nucleotides: TGTGCCTGGAGTGCGGGCGGTGGGGGCCCGGCGGATACGCAGTATTTT. Protein sequence: CAWSAGGGGPADTQYF.